A single sample gave rise to the 16 T cell receptor beta chains below, sequenced in a study of blood T cell repertoires in COVID-19. Produced via immunoSEQ multiplex PCR; TCRdb's table is partial and in-frame only. The sample shows roughly 340,000 clones, 80% to 90% of them seen only once. Input material: PBMCs or T cells enriched from blood (not recorded which). Receptors originate from a man aged 18 to 29 who had recovered from COVID-19.

The chain carries TRBV11-2 and TRBJ1-1, with a possible D match to TRBD1 (5 bases). Trimming took 9 bases from V and 0 from J, leaving 11 bases between them. The CDR3 is 13 amino acids. The germline V gene encodes CDR1 SGHAT and CDR2 FQNNGV. The CDR3: CASSGAVNTEAFF. The DNA for the CDR3 is TGTGCCAGTTCTGGGGCGGTGAACACTGAAGCTTTCTTT.

The V and J genes are TRBV11-1 and TRBJ1-3; unclear D gene. The V and J ends lost 0 bases and 1 base respectively, with 7 bases between them. Germline CDR1 SGHAT, CDR2 FQDESV (reference sequence). There are 15 residues in the CDR3. The CDR3 protein is CASSLATRSGNTIYF. The CDR3 region has the DNA TGTGCCAGCAGCTTAGCGACCAGGTCTGGAAACACCATATATTTT.

The chain is built from TRBV4-1 and TRBJ1-6; 8 bases align to TRBD1. Germline V CDR1 and CDR2: MGHRA, YSYEKL. The CDR3 extends over 15 amino acids. V lost 3 bases and J lost 10; bases outside the gene matches: 8. CDR3 protein: CASSQLAGGFSPLHF. Here the CDR3 DNA reads TGCGCCAGCAGCCAGCTGGCAGGGGGCTTCTCACCCCTCCACTTT.

The chain recombines TRBV10-3 with TRBJ1-2; D call uncertain. Looked up from germline, CDR1 is ENHRY and CDR2 is SYGVKD. V was clipped by 4 bases and J by 5 bases, with 8 bases between them. The CDR3 extends over 12 amino acids. In DNA, the CDR3 is TGTGCCATCAGTGTAGAAGTTTATGGCTACACCTTC. This codes for CAISVEVYGYTF.

The chain has TRBV10-3 and TRBJ2-7, with D possibly TRBD2 on 5 matching bases. The germline CDR1 and CDR2 sequences are ENHRY and SYGVKD. Trimming removed 0 bases from V and 0 bases from J, with 12 bases in between. This CDR3 has 16 residues. Here the CDR3 DNA reads TGTGCCATCAGTGAGTCGATAACTAGTAGCTCCTACGAGCAGTACTTC. Protein sequence: CAISESITSSSYEQYF.

The V gene is TRBV4-1, the J gene TRBJ1-4; D uncertain. V dropped 1 base and J dropped 5 bases, with 14 bases sitting between them. The germline V gene has CDR1 MGHRA and CDR2 YSYEKL. This CDR3 contains 16 residues. This chain's CDR3 is CASSQGNAGINEKLFF. The DNA for the CDR3 is TGCGCCAGCAGCCAAGGGAACGCGGGGATAAATGAAAAACTGTTTTTT.

This sequence joins TRBV2 and TRBJ1-2, with TRBD1 matching 9 bases. The CDR3 has 12 residues. The junction had 2 bases not matched to a gene; V was cut back by 8 bases and J by 4 bases. CDR1 is SNHLY and CDR2 is FYNNEI in the germline V gene. The CDR3 DNA reads as TGTGCCAGCGAGACAGGGGGCTATGGCTACACCTTC. It specifies CASETGGYGYTF.

The chain uses TRBV9 and TRBJ1-2; D is undetermined. The V end was cut by 4 bases, the J end by 4 bases, with 17 bases between. In germline, CDR1 is SGDLS, CDR2 YYNGEE. This CDR3 contains 15 residues. The CDR3 DNA reads TGTGCCAGCAGCCCCGGTGGTAGCCTAGGCTATGGCTACACCTTC. It codes for CASSPGGSLGYGYTF.

The chain recombines TRBV9 with TRBJ2-1; perhaps TRBD2 as D (6 bases). The CDR3 spans 14 residues. CDR1 and CDR2 from the germline V gene are SGDLS and YYNGEE. Trimming removed 1 base at V and 8 bases at J, with 13 bases between. The CDR3 loop reads CASSVSFWGDEQFF. The CDR3 DNA reads TGTGCCAGCAGCGTATCATTCTGGGGGGATGAGCAGTTCTTC.

The gene calls are TRBV7-2 and TRBJ2-7, with 12 bases matching TRBD1. The V gene's germline CDR1 is SGHTA and CDR2 FQGNSA. The CDR3 has 16 amino acids. Trimming cost V 3 bases and J 5 bases; bases outside gene matches: 8. The CDR3 spells CASSFQTGTGGHEQYF. The CDR3 region has the DNA TGTGCCAGCAGCTTCCAAACCGGGACAGGGGGCCACGAGCAGTACTTC.

The chain combines TRBV30 with TRBJ2-2; 7 positions match TRBD1. V shed 3 bases and J 3 bases; nucleotides not matched to a gene: 10. CDR3 size: 16 residues. Germline assignment: CDR1 GTSNPN and CDR2 SVGIG (reference sequence). The CDR3 nucleotides are TGTGCCTGGAGGCCGCTTGGACAGGCCGACACCGGGGAGCTGTTTTTT. Its protein is CAWRPLGQADTGELFF.

In its sample, this clone was seen a few times. V usage is TRBV9 and J usage is TRBJ2-2; perhaps TRBD2 as D (7 bases). The V and J ends lost 0 bases and 3 bases respectively, with 12 bases between them. The CDR3 covers 16 residues. Germline V gene lookup returns CDR1 SGDLS and CDR2 YYNGEE. This CDR3 reads CASSVDGGLYTGELFF. The CDR3 DNA reads as TGTGCCAGCAGCGTAGACGGGGGGCTTTACACCGGGGAGCTGTTTTTT.

The chain uses TRBV28 and TRBJ1-6; D ambiguous. V was shortened by 1 base and J by 6 bases, with 7 bases between the two germline ends. This CDR3 spans 14 amino acids. The germline V gene has CDR1 MDHEN and CDR2 SYDVKM. The CDR3 DNA reads TGTGCCAGCAGTTTATCGCTATCTAATTCACCCCTCCACTTT. Protein sequence: CASSLSLSNSPLHF. Drawing the rest from reference TRBV28 and TRBJ1-6, the complete variable domain is DVKVTQSSRYLVKRTGEKVFLECVQDMDHENMFWYRQDPGLGLRLIYFSYDVKMKEKGDIPEGYSVSREKKERFSLILESASTNQTSMYLCASSLSLSNSPLHFGNGTRLTVT.

This chain uses TRBV9 with TRBJ2-5; D gene ambiguous. Germline assignment: CDR1 SGDLS and CDR2 YYNGEE. CDR3 size: 12 residues. V lost 4 bases and J lost 5, with 9 bases in between. The CDR3 loop is CASSSTRETQYF. The CDR3 region has the DNA TGTGCCAGCAGCTCGACACGGGAGACCCAGTACTTC. Together with reference TRBV9 and TRBJ2-5, the CDR3 gives the full variable domain: DSGVTQTPKHLITATGQRVTLRCSPRSGDLSVYWYQQSLDQGLQFLIQYYNGEERAKGNILERFSAQQFPDLHSELNLSSLELGDSALYFCASSSTRETQYFGPGTRLLVL.

The chain couples TRBV19 to TRBJ1-2; TRBD1 agrees at 9 bases. Unmatched junction bases numbered 4, after V lost 7 bases and J lost 4 bases. Germline V gene sequence: CDR1 LNHDA, CDR2 SQIVND (reference sequence). The CDR3 runs to 13 residues. CDR3 bases: TGTGCCAGTATGGACAGGGGTGCCTATGGCTACACCTTC. Protein sequence: CASMDRGAYGYTF.

The chain recombines TRBV5-4 with TRBJ2-7; 9 bases map to TRBD1. Germline CDR1 and CDR2: SGHNT and YYREEE (reference sequence). This CDR3 contains 14 residues. Unmatched junction bases numbered 4, after V lost 1 base and J lost 5 bases. The DNA for the CDR3 is TGTGCCAGCAGCTTGACACAGGGGGCAAACGAGCAGTACTTC. Its translation is CASSLTQGANEQYF. Full variable domain (outside the CDR3, taken from reference TRBV5-4 and TRBJ2-7): ETGVTQSPTHLIKTRGQQVTLRCSSQSGHNTVSWYQQALGQGPQFIFQYYREEENGRGNFPPRFSGLQFPNYSSELNVNALELDDSALYLCASSLTQGANEQYFGPGTRLTVT.